This TCR beta chain derives from a study of beta chain features in type 1 diabetes. Cell sorting via CD45RO/CCR7/CD25/CD127/CD95/CD27 was performed to obtain CD4+ naive, central memory, regulatory and stem cell-like memory cells. Notes on the study in general: Cells that show high TCR expression could be over-represented by cDNA sequencing. Type 1 diabetes patients had moderately but significantly shorter TCRB CDR3s in all four CD4+ subsets.

Concerning this clone itself: The target antigen is unknown.

Expressed TCRB transcripts were sequenced after all isolated RNA was converted to cDNA. The assay was immunoSEQ multiplex PCR, and TCRdb's table has in-frame clones only and misses some. The sample shows about 120,000 clones, roughly 15% of them seen only once. The CDR3 runs to 10 residues. Looked up from germline, CDR1 is SQVTM and CDR2 is ANQGSEA. The V end was cut by 7 bases, the J end by 9 bases, with 12 bases between. The sequencing sample was made of central memory CD4+ T cells from blood. The clonotype originates from a man in his thirties or forties with type 1 diabetes. The chain joins TRBV29-1 to TRBJ1-1, with D maybe TRBD1 (5 bases). In DNA form, the CDR3 reads TGCAGCGCGTCCATGGGGCAAGCTTTCTTT. It specifies CSASMGQAFF.